This T cell receptor beta chain emerged from a study of patients and donors after allogeneic stem cell transplantation. TCRdb processed the RT-PCR reads anew with MiXCR; each CDR3 protein has one entry. The table has about 960,000 distinct CDR3 sequences, under 20% seen once. Deletions cut 2 bases from V and 4 bases from J, with 20 bases between. Germline lookup yields CDR1 SEHNR and CDR2 FQNEAQ (reference sequence). The CDR3 is made up of 17 amino acids. Sequenced material: blood, either unsorted or a sorted T cell fraction (not recorded which). This clonotype originated in a human donor who was either an allogeneic HSCT recipient or a stem cell or donor lymphocyte infusion donor (not recorded which). It is not recorded whose cells these are; they may come from a transplant donor. V gene TRBV7-9 combines with J gene TRBJ1-2; D is uncertain. CDR3 DNA: TGTGCCAGCAGCTTAAAAAGGGTTGGGATCTCCTTCTATGGCTACACCTTC. Residues: CASSLKRVGISFYGYTF.